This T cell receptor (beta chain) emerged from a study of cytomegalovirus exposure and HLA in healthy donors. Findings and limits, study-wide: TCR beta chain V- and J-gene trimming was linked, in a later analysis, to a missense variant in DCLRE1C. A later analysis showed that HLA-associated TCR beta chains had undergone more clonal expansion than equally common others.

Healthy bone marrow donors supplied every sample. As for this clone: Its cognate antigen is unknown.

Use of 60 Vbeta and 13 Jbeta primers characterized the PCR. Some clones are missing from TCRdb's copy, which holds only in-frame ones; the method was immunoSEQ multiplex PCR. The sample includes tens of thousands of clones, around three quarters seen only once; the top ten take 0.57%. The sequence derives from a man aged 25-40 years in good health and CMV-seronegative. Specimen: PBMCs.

This chain's CDR3 is CASSVDQGPPTDTQYF. The CDR3 region has the DNA TGTGCCAGCAGCGTAGACCAGGGGCCCCCCACAGATACGCAGTATTTT. This rearrangement joins TRBV9 to TRBJ2-3; tentatively, D is TRBD1 (6 bases). V gave up 0 bases and J gave up 2 bases, with 13 bases separating them. The length of the CDR3 is 16 residues. Looked up from germline, CDR1 is SGDLS and CDR2 is YYNGEE.